This T cell receptor beta chain originates from a study of T cells in women clearing cervical HPV infection. For the study at large: For cases, blood was sampled a median about 140 days after lesion detection, interquartile range roughly 90 to 230 days.

Worth noting for this clone: As yet, its antigen is unknown. Read coverage stops 3 residues before the CDR3 terminus; the germline J gene supplies the remainder.

Whole-study results and caveats: Cases carried less TRBV6-7 than controls: about 0.1% versus 0.15%. It is unknown whether associations predate infection; no effector/memory or HPV-specific sorting.

The CDR3 runs to 16 residues. V lost 5 bases, J lost 5 bases, and 21 bases lay in between. Germline assignment: CDR1 MNHEY and CDR2 SVGEGT. TCRdb keeps only in-frame clones here, not all; method: immunoSEQ multiplex PCR. Found here are roughly 47,000 clones; the top ten clones hold roughly 36%. The rearrangement links TRBV6-2 or TRBV6-3 to TRBJ1-2; D might be TRBD1 (5 bases). The sample taken for sequencing was blood buffy coat. The sequence was collected from a woman between 18 and 70 years old with a cervical HPV16 infection that either progressed to CIN3+ or cleared (not recorded which). The DNA read from the CDR3 is TGTGCCAGCAGTGAGGACAAAAGGGGAATCCTTTATGGC. Translating gives CASSEDKRGILYG. The full CDR3 protein reads CASSEDKRGILYGYTF.